A single sample gave rise to the 13 T cell receptor beta chains below, sequenced in a study of cytomegalovirus exposure and HLA in healthy donors. Libraries were prepared by immunoSEQ multiplex PCR; TCRdb keeps only in-frame clonotypes and omits some of them. The table has some 110,000 clones, approximately 88% seen once. Specimen: PBMCs. These receptors all stem from a man younger than 35 in good health and CMV-seronegative.

V and J are TRBV10-3 and TRBJ1-5; weak D call: TRBD1 (6 bases). Germline CDR1 is ENHRY and CDR2 is SYGVKD. There are 15 residues in the CDR3. V shed 2 bases and J shed 0 bases, with 8 bases lying between them. The CDR3 DNA follows: TGTGCCATCAGTGAGGCAGGGGATAGCAATCAGCCCCAGCATTTT. The encoded protein is CAISEAGDSNQPQHF.

The chain links TRBV27 to TRBJ2-5; 7 bases match TRBD1. Germline loops: CDR1 MNHEY, CDR2 SMNVEV (reference sequence). With 2 bases clipped from V and 5 bases from J, the junction kept 2 bases outside the gene matches. The CDR3 is 13 amino acids. The CDR3 loop reads CASSLNRGETQYF. In DNA, the CDR3 is TGTGCCAGCAGTTTAAACAGGGGTGAGACCCAGTACTTC.

The rearrangement joins TRBV27 to TRBJ2-2; 8 bases are shared with TRBD1. Germline CDR1 MNHEY, CDR2 SMNVEV (reference sequence). With 6 bases clipped from V and 9 bases from J, the junction kept 6 bases outside the gene matches. The CDR3 contains 13 residues. CDR3 coding DNA: TGTGCCAGCAGATCAACAGGGGGTCGGGAGCTGTTTTTT. Translation gives CASRSTGGRELFF.

V is TRBV10-2 and J is TRBJ2-1, with D perhaps matching TRBD1 (5 bases). The germline CDR1 and CDR2 sequences are WSHSY and SAAADI. V was cut by 3 bases and J by 9 bases, with 15 bases left in between. The length of the CDR3 is 14 residues. DNA of the CDR3: TGCGCCAGCAGTGATAGGCAGGGCCTACCTGAGCAGTTCTTC. Translating gives CASSDRQGLPEQFF.

The CDR3 reads CASSPRERMNEQFF. In DNA, the CDR3 is TGTGCCAGCAGCCCTCGGGAGAGGATGAATGAGCAGTTCTTC. This chain connects TRBV11-2 to TRBJ2-1; TRBD2 is a possible D gene (6 bases). Germline lookup yields CDR1 SGHAT and CDR2 FQNNGV. This CDR3 is 14 amino acids long. V lost 5 bases, J lost 7 bases, and 15 bases lay in between.

The chain employs TRBV19 and TRBJ2-5, with a tentative D call TRBD1 (7 bases). Deletions cut 3 bases from V and 4 bases from J, with 12 bases between. This CDR3 spans 14 amino acids. Germline V gives CDR1 LNHDA, CDR2 SQIVND (reference sequence). CDR3 nucleotide sequence: TGTGCCAGTAGTATTGGTCAGGGGGGAGAGACCCAGTACTTC. It translates to CASSIGQGGETQYF.

This clone was detected only a few times. The rearrangement joins TRBV4-1 to TRBJ2-7; 7 bases are shared with TRBD1. The CDR3 spans 15 residues. J lost 3 bases, V lost 5 bases, and 10 bases had no gene match. The germline CDR1 and CDR2 sequences are MGHRA and YSYEKL. As DNA, the CDR3 is TGCGCCAGCAGCAACCGTCCCCAGGGGGTCTACGAGCAGTACTTC. This gives the protein CASSNRPQGVYEQYF.

V usage is TRBV7-9 and J usage is TRBJ1-4; D is unclear. The germline CDR1 and CDR2 sequences are SEHNR and FQNEAQ (reference sequence). This CDR3 contains 19 residues. Trimming stripped 9 bases from V and 0 bases from J, with 26 bases between. CDR3 nucleotide sequence: TGTGCCAGTAAACTCGGAGGCAGTCGAAGAGTCTCAACTAATGAAAAACTGTTTTTT. It codes for CASKLGGSRRVSTNEKLFF. Full variable domain (rest looked up from reference TRBV7-9 and TRBJ1-4): DTGVSQNPRHKITKRGQNVTFRCDPISEHNRLYWYRQTLGQGPEFLTYFQNEAQLEKSRLLSDRFSAERPKGSFSTLEIQRTEQGDSAMYLCASKLGGSRRVSTNEKLFFGSGTQLSVL.

This sequence joins TRBV11-2 and TRBJ1-2; D is ambiguous. The CDR3 sequence is 14 residues long. Germline V gene lookup returns CDR1 SGHAT and CDR2 FQNNGV. The V end was cut by 5 bases, the J end by 4 bases, with 14 bases between. The CDR3 loop is CASSSEGLGYGYTF. In DNA, the CDR3 is TGTGCCAGCAGCAGCGAGGGATTAGGCTATGGCTACACCTTC. The complete variable domain, with remaining parts taken from reference TRBV11-2 and TRBJ1-2, reads EAGVAQSPRYKIIEKRQSVAFWCNPISGHATLYWYQQILGQGPKLLIQFQNNGVVDDSQLPKDRFSAERLKGVDSTLKIQPAKLEDSAVYLCASSSEGLGYGYTFGSGTRLTVV.

The rearrangement links TRBV5-4 to TRBJ2-5; 10 bases line up with TRBD1. Germline V gives CDR1 SGHNT, CDR2 YYREEE (reference sequence). This CDR3 is 15 amino acids long. V lost 4 bases, J lost 3 bases, and 6 bases stayed unmatched. The CDR3 reads CASSRTGTGEETQYF. DNA for the CDR3: TGTGCCAGCAGCCGTACCGGGACAGGGGAAGAGACCCAGTACTTC.

This clone has just one count. The chain links TRBV28 to TRBJ1-2; TRBD1 matches 9 bases. V shed 1 base and J 6 bases; nucleotides not matched to a gene: 6. The CDR3 extends over 15 amino acids. Germline V lookup: CDR1 MDHEN, CDR2 SYDVKM. CDR3 DNA: TGTGCCAGCAGTTTATCCGGGACAGGGATCCATGGCTACACCTTC. Protein product: CASSLSGTGIHGYTF.

The rearrangement links TRBV11-2 to TRBJ2-1; TRBD2 matches 10 bases. CDR3 size: 16 residues. V lost 1 base and J lost 4; bases outside the gene matches: 4. The germline V gene has CDR1 SGHAT and CDR2 FQNNGV. The CDR3 sequence: CASSLGGTSEYNEQFF. In DNA, the CDR3 is TGTGCCAGCAGCTTAGGAGGGACTAGCGAATACAATGAGCAGTTCTTC. Supplemented by reference TRBV11-2 and TRBJ2-1, the full variable domain reads EAGVAQSPRYKIIEKRQSVAFWCNPISGHATLYWYQQILGQGPKLLIQFQNNGVVDDSQLPKDRFSAERLKGVDSTLKIQPAKLEDSAVYLCASSLGGTSEYNEQFFGPGTRLTVL.

V gene TRBV7-7 combines with J gene TRBJ2-3; TRBD2 is a possible D gene (7 bases). V gave up 5 bases and J gave up 4 bases, with 16 bases separating them. The CDR3 contains 15 residues. Germline CDR1 SSHAT, CDR2 FNYEAQ (reference sequence). The CDR3, as DNA: TGTGCCAGCAGCCAAGGGGGTACTAGCGCAGATACGCAGTATTTT. Translation: CASSQGGTSADTQYF.